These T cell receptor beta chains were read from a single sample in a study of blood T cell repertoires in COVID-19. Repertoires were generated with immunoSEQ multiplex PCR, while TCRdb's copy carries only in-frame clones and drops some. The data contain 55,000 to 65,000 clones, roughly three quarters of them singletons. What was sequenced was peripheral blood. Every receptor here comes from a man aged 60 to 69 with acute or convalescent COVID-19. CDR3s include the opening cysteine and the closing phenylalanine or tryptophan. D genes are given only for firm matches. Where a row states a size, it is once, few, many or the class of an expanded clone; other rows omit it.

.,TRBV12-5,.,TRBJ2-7,TGTGCTAGTGGACGGGGGACAGCTAACTACGAGCAGTACTTC,CASGRGTANYEQYF
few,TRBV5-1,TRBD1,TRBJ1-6,TGCGCCAGCAGCCTGACAGGGGGTCGAACTAATTCACCCCTCCACTTT,CASSLTGGRTNSPLHF
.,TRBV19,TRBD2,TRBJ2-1,TGTGCCAGTAGCACTAGCGGGGGGGCCTACAATGAGCAGTTCTTC,CASSTSGGAYNEQFF
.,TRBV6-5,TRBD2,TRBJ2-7,TGTGCCAGCAGGCGACTAGCGGGAGACTACGAGCAGTACTTC,CASRRLAGDYEQYF
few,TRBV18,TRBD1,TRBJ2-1,TGTGCCAGCTCACCGCTGGGACAGGGGGCGCAGGGTGAGCAGTTCTTC,CASSPLGQGAQGEQFF
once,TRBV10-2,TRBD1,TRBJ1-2,TGCGCCAGCAGTGAGTCTGAACAGGGGCTCTATGGCTACACCTTC,CASSESEQGLYGYTF
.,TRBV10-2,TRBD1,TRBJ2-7,TGCGCCAGCAGTGGATGGGACAGGGGCGAGGGGCAGTACTTC,CASSGWDRGEGQYF
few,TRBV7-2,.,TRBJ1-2,TGTGCCAGCAGCTACCAGGGGAGGGCGGGTGGCTACACCTTC,CASSYQGRAGGYTF
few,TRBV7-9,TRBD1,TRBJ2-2,TGTGCCAGCAGCCCGTTCAGGGGGCAGGACACCGGGGAGCTGTTTTTT,CASSPFRGQDTGELFF
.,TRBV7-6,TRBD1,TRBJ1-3,TGTGCCAGCAGCTTAAGGCCCTTGACAGGGACTGGAAACACCATATATTTT,CASSLRPLTGTGNTIYF
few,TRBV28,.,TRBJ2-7,TGTGCCAGCAGTATGGAAGGGGAGGACTACGAGCAGTACTTC,CASSMEGEDYEQYF
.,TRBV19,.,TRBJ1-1,TGTGCCAGTATTCCCGGGCGGGGGGGCACTGAAGCTTTCTTT,CASIPGRGGTEAFF
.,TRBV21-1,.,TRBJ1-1,TGTGCCAGCAGCAAGAGGTTGAGGGGGGGAATCACTGAAGCTTTCTTT,CASSKRLRGGITEAFF
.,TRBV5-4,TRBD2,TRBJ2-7,TGTGCCAGCAGCACCGCCCCCACTAGCGGTAACTCCTACGAGCAGTACTTC,CASSTAPTSGNSYEQYF
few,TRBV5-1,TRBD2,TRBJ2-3,TGCGCCAGCAGGGCTGGGACTAGCGGCCTAGATACGCAGTATTTT,CASRAGTSGLDTQYF
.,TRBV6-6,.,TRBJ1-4,TGTGCCAGCAGCCTTGGGGGGACCGCTAATGAAAAACTGTTTTTT,CASSLGGTANEKLFF
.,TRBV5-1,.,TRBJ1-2,TGCGCCAGCAGCCTTGTAACAGGGTACTATGGCTACACCTTC,CASSLVTGYYGYTF
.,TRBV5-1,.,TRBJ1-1,TGCGCCAGCAGCCAACTTTTAGCGGGGGACACTGAAGCTTTCTTT,CASSQLLAGDTEAFF
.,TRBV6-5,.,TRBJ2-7,TGTGCCAGCAGAATACAGGGCAGGATCGACGAGCAGTACTTC,CASRIQGRIDEQYF
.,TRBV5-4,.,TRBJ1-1,TGTGCCAGCAGCTTGGGCGGAACTATGAACACTGAAGCTTTCTTT,CASSLGGTMNTEAFF
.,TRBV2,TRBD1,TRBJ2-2,TGTGCCAGCAGTCCCCTGGCACAGGGGGTCACCGGGGAGCTGTTTTTT,CASSPLAQGVTGELFF
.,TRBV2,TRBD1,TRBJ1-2,TGTGCCAGCAGACCCCCGGGACAGGGGGTTGGCTATGGCTACACCTTC,CASRPPGQGVGYGYTF
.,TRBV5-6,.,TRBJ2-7,TGTGCCAGCAGCCTACGGGACACCGGATTCTACGAGCAGTACTTC,CASSLRDTGFYEQYF
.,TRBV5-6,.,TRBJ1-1,TGTGCCAGCAGCCAAAGGGGCTCTGAAGCTTTCTTT,CASSQRGSEAFF
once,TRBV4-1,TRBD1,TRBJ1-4,TGCGCCAGCAGCCAAGCGGGACAGGGGTCATATGAAAAACTGTTTTTT,CASSQAGQGSYEKLFF
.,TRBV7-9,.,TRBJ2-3,TGTGCCAGCAGTGGAACAGGGTGGTCTAGCACAGATACGCAGTATTTT,CASSGTGWSSTDTQYF
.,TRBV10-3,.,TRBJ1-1,TGTGCCGCCCGGACTCCGAACACTGAAGCTTTCTTT,CAARTPNTEAFF
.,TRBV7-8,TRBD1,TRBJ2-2,TGTGCCAGCAGCCCACAGGGGAGGAACACCGGGGAGCTGTTTTTT,CASSPQGRNTGELFF
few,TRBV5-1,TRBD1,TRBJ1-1,TGCGCCAGCAGCGAAAACAGGGGGGTCACTGAAGCTTTCTTT,CASSENRGVTEAFF
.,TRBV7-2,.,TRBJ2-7,TGTGCCAGCAGCTTAGTAGGATTGGCGGGGGCCAGCTCCTACGAGCAGTACTTC,CASSLVGLAGASSYEQYF
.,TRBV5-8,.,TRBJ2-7,TGTGCCAGCAGCTTCGGGTCAGAGACCTACGAGCAGTACTTC,CASSFGSETYEQYF
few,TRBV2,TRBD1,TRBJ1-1,TGTGCCAGAGGACAGGGACTGAACACTGAAGCTTTCTTT,CARGQGLNTEAFF
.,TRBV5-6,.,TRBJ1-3,TGTGCCAGCAGCTCTGGACAGAAAAGATCTGGAAACACCATATATTTT,CASSSGQKRSGNTIYF
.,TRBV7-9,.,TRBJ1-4,TGTGCCAGCAGCTTGTCAGGGGCCACTAATGAAAAACTGTTTTTT,CASSLSGATNEKLFF
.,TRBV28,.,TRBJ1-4,TGTGCCAGCAGTTCAAATAATGAAAAACTGTTTTTT,CASSSNNEKLFF
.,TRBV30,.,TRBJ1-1,TGTGCCTGGAGTATCGGACTGGAGACTGAATACGCTTTCTTT,CAWSIGLETEYAFF
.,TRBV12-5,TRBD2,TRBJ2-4,TGTGCTAGTTCCGGGGGGGAAAGGGGCATTCAGTACTTC,CASSGGERGIQYF
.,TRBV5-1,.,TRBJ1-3,TGCGCCAGCAGCTCTACTACTGGCCCTTCTGGAAACACCATATATTTT,CASSSTTGPSGNTIYF